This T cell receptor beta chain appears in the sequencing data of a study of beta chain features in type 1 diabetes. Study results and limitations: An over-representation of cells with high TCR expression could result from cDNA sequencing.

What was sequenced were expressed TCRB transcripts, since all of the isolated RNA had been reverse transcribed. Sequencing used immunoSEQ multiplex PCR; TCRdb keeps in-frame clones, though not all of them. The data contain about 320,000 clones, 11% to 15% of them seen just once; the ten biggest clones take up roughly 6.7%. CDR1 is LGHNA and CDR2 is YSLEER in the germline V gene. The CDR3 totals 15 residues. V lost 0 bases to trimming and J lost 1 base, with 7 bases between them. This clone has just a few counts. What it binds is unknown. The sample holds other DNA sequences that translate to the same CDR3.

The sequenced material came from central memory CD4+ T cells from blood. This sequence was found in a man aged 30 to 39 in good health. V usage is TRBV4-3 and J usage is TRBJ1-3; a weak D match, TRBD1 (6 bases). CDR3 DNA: TGCGCCAGCAGCCAAGATACAGGGTCTGGAAACACCATATATTTT. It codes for CASSQDTGSGNTIYF.